The clone carrying this T cell receptor (beta chain) was seen just once. With random hexamers, reverse transcription was performed on roughly 0.45 to 1 ug of RNA. The immunoSEQ assay covered 54 Vbeta and 13 Jbeta segments for CDR3. TCRdb itself ran the immunoSEQ multiplex PCR reads through MiXCR, one entry per CDR3 protein. The sample includes about 140,000 distinct CDR3 sequences, around 95% of them seen just once. This entry is derived from a study of CD8 T cells in Susac syndrome. For the study at large: Patients with Susac syndrome had blood drawn and were at that point therapy-naive, on corticosteroids, or on intravenous immunoglobulin alone.

While CD8+ and CD4+ T cells were isolated negatively, TEMRA cells were enriched by FACS. The germline CDR1 and CDR2 sequences are SGHRS and YFSETQ. V was pared by 1 base and J by 1 base, with 3 bases of the junction left unmatched. The CDR3 covers 15 residues. Sequencing was performed on CD4+ T cells from PBMCs. The J gene is TRBJ2-3, the V gene TRBV5-1; 7 bases match TRBD2. The sequence came from a human donor with Susac syndrome. CDR3 coding DNA: TGCGCCAGCAGCTTGTCGGCGGGGGGCACAGATACGCAGTATTTT. Translation: CASSLSAGGTDTQYF.